This passage covers 10 T cell receptor beta chains from one sample sequenced in a study. TCRdb itself ran the 5' RACE reads through MiXCR, one entry per CDR3 protein. Here the sample spans 50,000 to 80,000 distinct CDR3 sequences, about 20% being singletons. Sequences were obtained from memory CD4+ T cells sorted from a lymph node. Regarding subset: memory CD4+ T cells, CD4+CD45RO+CD25-. These receptors were taken from a female donor with breast cancer.

The rearrangement joins TRBV5-1 to TRBJ1-2; 9 positions agree with TRBD1. Trimming took 4 bases from V and 4 from J; bases not matched to a gene: 20. Germline V CDR1 and CDR2: SGHRS, YFSETQ. This CDR3 has 19 amino acids. The CDR3 spells CASSATVGTGMRGGYGYTF. In nucleotides, the CDR3 is TGCGCCAGCAGCGCCACTGTGGGGACAGGGATGAGGGGCGGCTATGGCTACACCTTC.

The V and J genes are TRBV20-1 and TRBJ1-1; D unresolved. Germline CDR1 reads DFQATT; CDR2 reads SNEGSKA (reference sequence). Trimming stripped 0 bases from V and 0 bases from J, with 5 bases between. The CDR3 loop spans 13 amino acids. DNA of the CDR3: TGCAGTGCTAGAGACTCCATGAACACTGAAGCTTTCTTT. Translation gives CSARDSMNTEAFF.

J is TRBJ1-5 and V is TRBV7-9; D is unclear. The CDR3 sequence is 13 residues long. Deletions cut 3 bases from V and 5 bases from J, with 8 bases between. Germline assignment: CDR1 SEHNR and CDR2 FQNEAQ (reference sequence). The CDR3 spells CASSFGTDQPQHF. Written as DNA, the CDR3 is TGTGCCAGCAGCTTTGGCACCGATCAGCCCCAGCATTTT.

This clonotype was counted ten times or more. The chain has TRBV6-2 or TRBV6-3 and TRBJ2-3; 9 nucleotides align to TRBD2. With V trimmed by 6 bases and J by 2 bases, 9 bases remained unmatched. The CDR3 runs 16 residues. CDR1 is MNHEY, CDR2 SVGEGT, per germline. The CDR3 coding sequence is TGTGCCAGCAGGCCTCGACTAGCGGATTCCACAGATACGCAGTATTTT. This sequence encodes CASRPRLADSTDTQYF.

The J gene is TRBJ1-5, the V gene TRBV24-1, with a weak D call TRBD1 (5 bases). Germline CDR1 KGHDR, CDR2 SFDVKD. This CDR3 is 14 amino acids long. The germline V and J ends were trimmed by 8 bases and 6 bases, with 16 bases remaining between them. This chain's CDR3 is CATTTQGPGQPQHF. The CDR3, as DNA: TGTGCCACCACCACGCAGGGACCGGGTCAGCCCCAGCATTTT.

A few counts support this clonotype. V is TRBV4-2 and J is TRBJ1-5, with 8 nucleotides matching TRBD1. Germline values: CDR1 LGHNA, CDR2 YNFKEQ. The CDR3 spans 15 residues. V lost 3 bases and J lost 5; bases outside the gene matches: 6. DNA for the CDR3: TGTGCCAGCAGCCATGGGGACAGGAGCGATCAGCCCCAGCATTTT. This gives the protein CASSHGDRSDQPQHF.

The gene calls are TRBV3-1 and TRBJ2-2; the D is unclear. Germline V CDR1 and CDR2: LGHDT, YNNKEL (reference sequence). V lost 5 bases, J lost 7 bases, and 5 bases lay in between. The CDR3 length is 11 residues. The CDR3: CASSKNGELFF. The CDR3 DNA is TGTGCCAGCAGCAAAAACGGGGAGCTGTTTTTT.

This clonotype showed up many times. The J gene is TRBJ2-3, the V gene TRBV5-1, with D hard to call. This CDR3 contains 12 residues. Germline values: CDR1 SGHRS, CDR2 YFSETQ. V lost 4 bases to trimming and J lost 11 bases, with 14 bases between them. CDR3 sequence: CASSPAPPEQYF. DNA of the CDR3: TGCGCCAGCAGCCCGGCCCCACCCGAGCAGTATTTT.

The rearrangement joins TRBV28 to TRBJ1-6; D gene ambiguous. V lost 4 bases and J lost 10, with 14 bases in between. Germline V CDR1 and CDR2: MDHEN, SYDVKM. The CDR3 contains 14 residues. The CDR3 is CASSWTYGGSPLHF. For the CDR3, the DNA is TGTGCCAGCAGTTGGACTTATGGTGGATCACCCCTCCACTTT. Based on the CDR3 plus reference TRBV28 and TRBJ1-6, the full variable domain is DVKVTQSSRYLVKRTGEKVFLECVQDMDHENMFWYRQDPGLGLRLIYFSYDVKMKEKGDIPEGYSVSREKKERFSLILESASTNQTSMYLCASSWTYGGSPLHFGNGTRLTVT.

This clonotype came up a few times. CDR3 sequence reads: CASSPGARSADTEAFF. Written as DNA, the CDR3 is TGCGCCAGCAGCCCCGGGGCCAGGTCGGCGGACACTGAAGCTTTCTTT. This sequence joins TRBV5-1 and TRBJ1-1; a weak D match, TRBD1 (5 bases). Germline V gene sequence: CDR1 SGHRS, CDR2 YFSETQ. This CDR3 contains 16 residues. The V and J ends lost 4 bases and 3 bases respectively, with 19 bases between them.